This TCR beta chain stems from a study of T-cell memory formation after mild COVID-19. Study background: Most TCR clusters belonged to a single donor.

From the 5' RACE reads, TCRdb called clonotypes with MiXCR, one entry per CDR3 protein. Of over 300,000 distinct CDR3 sequences in the sample, roughly 20% are singletons; the top ten hold around a fifth. Germline V CDR1 and CDR2: SGHAT, FQNNGV. V dropped 2 bases and J dropped 7 bases, with 12 bases sitting between them. This CDR3 region has 13 residues. Overall study findings and caveats: Balance between CD4 and CD8 was seen in clones contracting day 15 to 85, and a CD4+ lean was seen in later expanders. Researchers found some responding clones in pre-infection memory, a sign that cross-reactive memory joined.

Of note for this clonotype: Its target is not known.

The origin of this receptor is a man between 18 and 29 years old who had mild COVID-19 (a few samples of this study predate the infection). Cell type and time point are not known. The chain has TRBV11-2 and TRBJ2-7; D gene unclear. Specimen: PBMCs or a T cell subset sorted from them (not recorded which). In DNA form, the CDR3 reads TGTGCCAGCAGCTTAACTCGGACGGCGGAGCAGTACGTC. Translated: CASSLTRTAEQYV.